Given below is one TCR beta chain in context. This CDR3 region has 13 residues. Germline-derived CDR1 and CDR2 are SGHAT and FQNNGV. V lost 5 bases to trimming and J lost 7 bases, with 11 bases between them. The data were taken from a study of neoadjuvant nivolumab and ipilimumab in lung cancer. The method was immunoSEQ multiplex PCR; TCRdb's version includes in-frame clones alone and lacks a portion of them. The table shows 40,000 to 55,000 clones, with 85% to 90% occurring only once. This sequence joins TRBV11-2 and TRBJ2-2; D is uncertain. This receptor was obtained from an adult with non-small cell lung cancer. Some clones in this sample may be carry-over from other donors' samples. The sequencing used blood, collected before neoadjuvant nivolumab, alone or with ipilimumab. CDR3 loop: CASSPQRGGELFF. DNA of the CDR3: TGTGCCAGCAGCCCGCAGCGAGGCGGGGAGCTGTTTTTT.